This T cell receptor beta chain was recorded in a study of T cell changes during pregnancy in multiple sclerosis. This CDR3 comprises 19 residues. Deletions cut 3 bases from V and 1 base from J, with 25 bases between. The germline CDR1 and CDR2 sequences are SGHNT and YYREEE (reference sequence). The protocol was immunoSEQ multiplex PCR, while the TCRdb copy is restricted to in-frame clones and leaves out a portion. The sample includes tens of thousands of clones, over 85% of them seen just once. The sample was peripheral blood, taken in the second trimester of pregnancy. This TCR derives from a female donor in good health, enrolled as a control in a pregnancy study. The chain has TRBV5-4 and TRBJ1-1; no clear D gene. The CDR3 region is CASSSSWKQIQGRNTEAFF. The CDR3 DNA reads TGTGCCAGCAGCTCTTCATGGAAACAGATCCAAGGGAGGAACACTGAAGCTTTCTTT. The whole variable domain, remainder taken from reference TRBV5-4 and TRBJ1-1, is ETGVTQSPTHLIKTRGQQVTLRCSSQSGHNTVSWYQQALGQGPQFIFQYYREEENGRGNFPPRFSGLQFPNYSSELNVNALELDDSALYLCASSSSWKQIQGRNTEAFFGQGTRLTVV.